The 30 T cell receptor beta chains given below trace back to one sample, sequenced in a study of T cell clonotyping in hematopoietic cell transplantation. Here immunoSEQ multiplex PCR was the method, and the copy in TCRdb shows in-frame clones only, minus some. The profile shows 30,000 or so clones, 92% of them singletons. Sequenced material: PBMCs, taken 100 days after allogeneic stem cell transplant. Receptor source: a female patient aged 45-65 years who had an allogeneic stem cell transplant from a related donor, so the T cells may come from the graft donor. Some clones in this sample may be carry-over from other donors' samples.

The genes are TRBV5-6 and TRBJ1-2, with D tentatively TRBD1 (6 bases). The CDR3 sequence is 15 residues long. The V gene's germline CDR1 is SGHDT and CDR2 YYEEEE. V lost 3 bases and J 4 bases, leaving 16 bases between the germline ends. In DNA form, the CDR3 reads TGTGCCAGCAGCTGGGGACAACAGGCGAGCTATGGCTACACCTTC. It translates to CASSWGQQASYGYTF.

The chain uses TRBV6-5 and TRBJ1-2, with no clear D. V shed 6 bases and J shed 8 bases, with 16 bases lying between them. From germline, CDR1 is MNHEY and CDR2 SVGAGI. The CDR3 loop spans 13 amino acids. The CDR3 coding sequence is TGTGCCAGCAGCGCACCATTGAAGGGCGGCTACACCTTC. It yields the protein CASSAPLKGGYTF.

The chain employs TRBV15 and TRBJ1-2; unclear D gene. Trimming left V 0 bases short and J 4 bases short, with 15 bases between. Germline CDR1 reads LNHNV; CDR2 reads YYDKDF (reference sequence). The CDR3 runs to 16 residues. In DNA, the CDR3 is TGTGCCACCAGCAGAGAGGCAGGAAGTCTGAGCTATGGCTACACCTTC. As protein: CATSREAGSLSYGYTF.

The genes are TRBV4-2 and TRBJ1-4, with no clear D. V was cut by 4 bases and J by 0 bases, with 18 bases left in between. CDR3 size: 18 residues. Germline V gene lookup returns CDR1 LGHNA and CDR2 YNFKEQ. This chain's CDR3 is CASSRPRGGDTTNEKLFF. The CDR3 DNA follows: TGTGCCAGCAGCCGCCCGCGGGGTGGGGATACAACTAATGAAAAACTGTTTTTT.

Here the CDR3 reads CASSLGGRGGNSPLHF. The CDR3 coding sequence is TGTGCCAGCAGCTTAGGTGGTAGGGGAGGGAATTCACCCCTCCACTTT. V is TRBV7-9 and J is TRBJ1-6; D is possibly TRBD1 (5 bases). The germline CDR1 and CDR2 sequences are SEHNR and FQNEAQ (reference sequence). This CDR3 is 16 amino acids long. V was trimmed by 1 base and J by 7 bases, leaving 14 bases between them.

This clone came up once. CDR3 protein: CASSRTSGGEYEQYF. The CDR3 DNA reads TGTGCCAGCAGCCGAACTAGCGGGGGGGAGTACGAGCAGTACTTC. The chain is built from TRBV11-2 and TRBJ2-7; 13 positions match TRBD2. Germline loops: CDR1 SGHAT, CDR2 FQNNGV. This CDR3 contains 15 residues. With V trimmed by 5 bases and J by 4 bases, 5 bases remained unmatched.

The CDR3 region is CASSPPGTAGGNTIYF. CDR3 sequence (DNA): TGTGCCAGCTCACCACCTGGGACAGCCGGGGGAAACACCATATATTTT. The V gene is TRBV18, the J gene TRBJ1-3, with 7 bases identical to TRBD1. CDR1 and CDR2 (germline): KGHSH, LQKENI. V trimming: 0 bases; J trimming: 4 bases; junction bases outside the gene matches: 6. This CDR3 region has 16 residues.

V and J are TRBV19 and TRBJ1-1; D ambiguous. The CDR3 loop spans 15 amino acids. The V and J ends lost 7 bases and 6 bases respectively, with 21 bases between them. Germline lookup yields CDR1 LNHDA and CDR2 SQIVND (reference sequence). In DNA form, the CDR3 reads TGTGCCAGTACCGCACCGGAGCACCAGCGCTCTGAAGCTTTCTTT. It codes for CASTAPEHQRSEAFF.

CDR3: CASSSPPTGGYGYTF. CDR3 in DNA: TGTGCCAGCAGCTCCCCTCCGACCGGAGGCTATGGCTACACCTTC. V is TRBV7-2 and J is TRBJ1-2, with D hard to call. Germline values: CDR1 SGHTA, CDR2 FQGNSA. This CDR3 is 15 amino acids long. The V end lost 4 bases, the J end lost 4 bases, and 16 bases lay between the germline ends.

V gene TRBV18 combines with J gene TRBJ2-3; 10 positions agree with TRBD2. Germline V CDR1 and CDR2: KGHSH, LQKENI. The CDR3 extends over 16 amino acids. V shed 6 bases and J 0 bases; nucleotides not matched to a gene: 6. CDR3 DNA: TGTGCCAGCTCGCAGAGACTAGCGGGTAGCACAGATACGCAGTATTTT. Translated, it gives CASSQRLAGSTDTQYF.

The chain uses TRBV5-4 and TRBJ2-7; the D gene is possibly TRBD1 (7 bases). CDR3 size: 16 residues. CDR1 and CDR2 from the germline V gene are SGHNT and YYREEE (reference sequence). Trimming removed 4 bases from V and 5 bases from J, with 22 bases in between. The CDR3 region is CASSGGEGGAGNEQYF. The CDR3 DNA sequence: TGTGCCAGCAGCGGAGGCGAAGGGGGCGCGGGGAACGAGCAGTACTTC.

The gene calls are TRBV6-6 and TRBJ2-3; D uncertain. The CDR3 is made up of 12 amino acids. The V end lost 10 bases, the J end lost 3 bases, and 11 bases lay between the germline ends. Germline V gene data show CDR1 as MNHNY and CDR2 as SVGAGI (reference sequence). The CDR3, as DNA: TGTGCCACCTTAATCAATACAGATACGCAGTATTTT. Protein product: CATLINTDTQYF.

The chain links TRBV27 to TRBJ2-1; the D gene is possibly TRBD1 (8 bases). V dropped 4 bases and J dropped 6 bases, with 16 bases sitting between them. The CDR3 loop spans 15 amino acids. Germline values: CDR1 MNHEY, CDR2 SMNVEV (reference sequence). The CDR3 bases are TGTGCCAGCAGTTCAGGGGGCGGGAGATTCAATGAGCAGTTCTTC. Encoded protein: CASSSGGGRFNEQFF.

The genes are TRBV6-1 and TRBJ2-5; D ambiguous. This CDR3 has 15 amino acids. Trimming stripped 2 bases from V and 5 bases from J, with 15 bases between. Looked up from germline, CDR1 is MNHNS and CDR2 is SASEGT. CDR3 loop: CASSEIRSPRETQYF. The CDR3 nucleotides read TGTGCCAGCAGTGAAATTCGTTCTCCACGGGAGACCCAGTACTTC.

The rearrangement uses TRBV5-1 and TRBJ2-1; D may match TRBD1 or TRBD2 (5 bases each). Germline V gives CDR1 SGHRS, CDR2 YFSETQ. V shed 4 bases and J shed 0 bases, with 11 bases lying between them. The CDR3 is 15 residues long. This CDR3 is CASSNGTVSYNEQFF. The CDR3 nucleotides are TGCGCCAGCAGCAACGGGACCGTCTCCTACAATGAGCAGTTCTTC.

Concerning this clone itself: The same CDR3 also results from other DNA sequences found in this sample. The J gene is TRBJ1-2, the V gene TRBV5-6; 7 bases fit TRBD1. V lost 3 bases and J lost 4; bases outside the gene matches: 3. CDR3 length: 13 residues. Germline CDR1 SGHDT, CDR2 YYEEEE. CDR3 sequence: CASSSGQTYGYTF. Written as DNA, the CDR3 is TGTGCCAGCAGCTCGGGACAGACCTATGGCTACACCTTC.

The chain has TRBV7-2 and TRBJ2-1; D gene unclear. The germline V gene encodes CDR1 SGHTA and CDR2 FQGNSA. The length of the CDR3 is 13 residues. V shed 6 bases and J shed 4 bases, with 10 bases lying between them. CDR3 DNA sequence: TGTGCCAGCAGGGGGTCCTCATACAATGAGCAGTTCTTC. Its translation: CASRGSSYNEQFF.

J is TRBJ1-2 and V is TRBV5-4; possible D gene TRBD1, 5 bases. With 0 bases removed from V and 1 base from J, the gap between germline ends came to 13 bases. This CDR3 is 16 amino acids long. Germline CDR1 is SGHNT and CDR2 is YYREEE (reference sequence). The CDR3 DNA sequence: TGTGCCAGCAGCTTGGGCATGGGGACGGATAACTATGGCTACACCTTC. It translates to CASSLGMGTDNYGYTF. The variable domain in full, completed from reference TRBV5-4 and TRBJ1-2, reads ETGVTQSPTHLIKTRGQQVTLRCSSQSGHNTVSWYQQALGQGPQFIFQYYREEENGRGNFPPRFSGLQFPNYSSELNVNALELDDSALYLCASSLGMGTDNYGYTFGSGTRLTVV.

The V call is TRBV5-4, the J call TRBJ1-2, with D uncertain. Germline V gene lookup returns CDR1 SGHNT and CDR2 YYREEE (reference sequence). Trimming stripped 4 bases from V and 8 bases from J, with 21 bases between. The CDR3 totals 15 residues. The CDR3 is CASSRNSSRSVGYTF. CDR3 sequence (DNA): TGTGCCAGCAGCCGGAACTCATCGAGGTCCGTGGGCTACACCTTC.

V usage is TRBV11-1 and J usage is TRBJ2-2; no definite D call. The CDR3 is made up of 14 amino acids. Germline CDR1 is SGHAT and CDR2 is FQDESV (reference sequence). Between the trimmed V and J ends, which lost 2 bases and 1 base, there was a span of 5 bases. CDR3: CASSLYENTGELFF. The CDR3 nucleotides are TGTGCCAGCAGCTTATACGAGAACACCGGGGAGCTGTTTTTT.

Concerning this clone: A read error may account for a junction end that differs from germline. The rearrangement links TRBV18 to TRBJ2-1, with TRBD1 as a possible D gene (6 bases). The CDR3 has 16 amino acids. Germline V gene sequence: CDR1 KGHSH, CDR2 LQKENI. Here the CDR3 DNA reads TGTGCCAGCTCACCCTCTTGGGGGCGGACCAACAATGAGCGGTTCTTC. It translates to CASSPSWGRTNNERFF.

The chain links TRBV7-9 to TRBJ2-5; D possibly matches TRBD1 or TRBD2 (5 bases each). Germline CDR1 is SEHNR and CDR2 is FQNEAQ (reference sequence). The CDR3 runs to 15 residues. Deletions cut 5 bases from V and 2 bases from J, with 15 bases between. The DNA of the CDR3 is TGTGCCAGCAGCCTCCCCACCGGGGCTCAAGAGACCCAGTACTTC. Translation: CASSLPTGAQETQYF.

This chain connects TRBV11-3 to TRBJ2-3; D is ambiguous. Trimming shortened V by 5 bases and J by 5 bases, and 11 bases separated the two germline ends. The CDR3 consists of 13 residues. The germline gives CDR1 SGHNT, CDR2 YENEEA. The CDR3 is CASSPRALDTQYF. CDR3 DNA sequence: TGTGCCAGCAGCCCCCGGGCACTAGATACGCAGTATTTT.

The chain is built from TRBV9 and TRBJ2-1, with 7 bases lining up with TRBD2. Germline CDR1 is SGDLS and CDR2 is YYNGEE. The CDR3 has 15 amino acids. The V and J ends lost 0 bases and 4 bases, in that order; junction bases with no gene match: 4. The CDR3 here is CASSVDGGGYNEQFF. The CDR3, as DNA: TGTGCCAGCAGCGTAGACGGCGGGGGTTACAATGAGCAGTTCTTC.

This clone was found once. The chain carries TRBV9 and TRBJ2-3, with D hard to call. V was trimmed by 9 bases and J by 8 bases, leaving 10 bases between them. The CDR3 loop spans 10 amino acids. CDR1 is SGDLS and CDR2 is YYNGEE in the germline V gene. This CDR3 reads CATPPSTQYF. In nucleotides, the CDR3 is TGTGCCACCCCCCCGAGTACGCAGTATTTT.

This rearrangement joins TRBV19 to TRBJ1-3; D unclear. The CDR3 runs 14 residues. V was cut by 1 base and J by 2 bases, with 6 bases left in between. CDR1 is LNHDA and CDR2 is SQIVND in the germline V gene (reference sequence). This CDR3 is CASSIGGAGNTIYF. CDR3 in DNA: TGTGCCAGTAGTATAGGCGGAGCTGGAAACACCATATATTTT.

The genes are TRBV2 and TRBJ2-3, with TRBD1 matching over 7 bases. With 10 bases clipped from V and 5 bases from J, the junction kept 12 bases outside the gene matches. The CDR3 spans 14 residues. Germline lookup yields CDR1 SNHLY and CDR2 FYNNEI. CDR3 DNA: TGTGCCATCTATAACAGGGGAAGGAAAGATACGCAGTATTTT. Its protein product is CAIYNRGRKDTQYF.

The chain recombines TRBV28 with TRBJ1-5, with TRBD1 matching 9 bases. The CDR3 loop spans 15 amino acids. V was clipped by 5 bases and J by 5 bases; unmatched bases: 7. CDR1 is MDHEN and CDR2 is SYDVKM in the germline V gene. The CDR3 DNA reads TGTGCCAGCAGTCTCCGGGACAGGGTCGATCAGCCCCAGCATTTT. Translation: CASSLRDRVDQPQHF.

In this sample, this clone turned up once. The chain couples TRBV5-1 to TRBJ2-7; D possibly corresponds to TRBD2 (5 bases). CDR3 length: 16 residues. The germline CDR1 and CDR2 sequences are SGHRS and YFSETQ. Trimming removed 1 base from V and 0 bases from J, with 14 bases in between. Written as DNA, the CDR3 is TGCGCCAGCAGCTTGTCGTCAGCGGCGCCCTCCTACGAGCAGTACTTC. Amino acids: CASSLSSAAPSYEQYF.

The chain combines TRBV29-1 with TRBJ2-2; 9 nucleotides line up with TRBD1. Germline assignment: CDR1 SQVTM and CDR2 ANQGSEA. The CDR3 is made up of 17 amino acids. J lost 6 bases, V lost 4 bases, and 15 bases had no gene match. The CDR3 DNA sequence: TGCAGCGTTGCCCCCCCGGGACAGGGCTCGTCGGCCGGGGAGCTGTTTTTT. It is translated as CSVAPPGQGSSAGELFF.